This passage covers 2 T cell receptor beta chains from one sample sequenced in a study of cytomegalovirus exposure and HLA in healthy donors. The method was immunoSEQ multiplex PCR; TCRdb's version includes in-frame clones alone and lacks a portion of them. Of 150,000 to 200,000 clones listed, about 83% are singletons. Sequenced material: PBMCs. These receptors came from a woman aged 18-29 years in good health and CMV-seronegative.

The chain is built from TRBV2 and TRBJ2-4; 8 bases match TRBD2. Germline values: CDR1 SNHLY, CDR2 FYNNEI. Trimming took 6 bases from V and 3 from J; bases not matched to a gene: 4. The CDR3 extends over 14 amino acids. The CDR3 loop is CASSAAGVKNIQYF. CDR3 DNA sequence: TGTGCCAGCAGCGCAGCGGGGGTCAAAAACATTCAGTACTTC.

The CDR3 DNA reads TGTGCCAGCAGTCCACAGGGGAAAACCGGGGAGCTGTTTTTT. Amino acids: CASSPQGKTGELFF. The rearrangement uses TRBV6-4 and TRBJ2-2, with TRBD1 identical over 7 bases. Germline loops: CDR1 MRHNA, CDR2 SNTAGT. V shed 5 bases and J 5 bases; nucleotides not matched to a gene: 5. CDR3 length: 14 amino acids.